This TCR beta chain was recorded in a study of blood T cell repertoires in COVID-19. Sequencing used immunoSEQ multiplex PCR; TCRdb keeps in-frame clones, though not all of them. The sample holds 300,000 to 350,000 clones, roughly 89% seen once. Cohort 3 recovered donors had two negative PCRs, clearance, or symptom resolution. The CDR3 loop spans 17 amino acids. Sequencing input: PBMCs or T cells enriched from blood (not recorded which). The rearrangement uses TRBV1 and TRBJ2-1; TRBD2 is taken as the D call from the table, unchecked against the DNA. TRBV1 is deemed a pseudogene. This receptor was taken from a woman aged 25 to 39 who had recovered from COVID-19. The CDR3 region is CTSSQDGTSGLYNEQFF. Here the CDR3 DNA reads TGCACCAGCAGCCAAGACGGGACTAGCGGACTCTACAATGAGCAGTTCTTC.